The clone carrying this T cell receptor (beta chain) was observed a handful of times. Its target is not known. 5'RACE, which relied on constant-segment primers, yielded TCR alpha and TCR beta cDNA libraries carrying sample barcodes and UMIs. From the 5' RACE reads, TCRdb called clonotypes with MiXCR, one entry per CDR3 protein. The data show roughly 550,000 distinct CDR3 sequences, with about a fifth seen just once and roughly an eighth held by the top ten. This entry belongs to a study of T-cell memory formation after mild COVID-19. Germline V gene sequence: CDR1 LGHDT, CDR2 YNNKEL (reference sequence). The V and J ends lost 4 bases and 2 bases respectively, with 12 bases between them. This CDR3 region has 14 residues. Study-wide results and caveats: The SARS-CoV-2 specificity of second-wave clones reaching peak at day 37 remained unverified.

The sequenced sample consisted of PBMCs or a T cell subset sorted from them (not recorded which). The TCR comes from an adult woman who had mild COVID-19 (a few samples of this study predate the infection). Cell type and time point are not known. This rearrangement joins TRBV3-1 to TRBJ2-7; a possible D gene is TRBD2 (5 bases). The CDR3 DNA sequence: TGTGCCAGCAGCCCGGACTTTTCCCCCTACGAGCAGTACTTC. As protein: CASSPDFSPYEQYF.